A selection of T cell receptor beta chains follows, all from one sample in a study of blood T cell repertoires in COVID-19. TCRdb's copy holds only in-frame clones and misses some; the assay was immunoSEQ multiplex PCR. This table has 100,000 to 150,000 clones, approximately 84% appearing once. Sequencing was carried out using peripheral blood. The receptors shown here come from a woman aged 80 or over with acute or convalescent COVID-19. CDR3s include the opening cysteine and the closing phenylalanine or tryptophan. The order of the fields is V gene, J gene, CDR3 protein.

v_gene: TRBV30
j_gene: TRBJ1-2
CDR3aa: CAWSVPAQANYGYTF

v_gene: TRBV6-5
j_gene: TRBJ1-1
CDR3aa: CASSRGPGSGAFF

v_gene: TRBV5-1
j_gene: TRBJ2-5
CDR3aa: CASSLTGGVQETQYF

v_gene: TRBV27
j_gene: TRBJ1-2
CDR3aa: CASSPKRGQIYGYTF

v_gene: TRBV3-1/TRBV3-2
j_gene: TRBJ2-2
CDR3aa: CASSQVGSGSADTGELFF

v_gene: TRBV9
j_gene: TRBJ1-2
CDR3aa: CASSRDRYNYGYTF

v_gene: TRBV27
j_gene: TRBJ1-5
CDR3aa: CASRQGWNQPQHF

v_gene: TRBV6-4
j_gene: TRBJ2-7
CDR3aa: CASPLTGSYEQYF

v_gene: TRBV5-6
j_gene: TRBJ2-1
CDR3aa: CASSDGLAVYNEQFF

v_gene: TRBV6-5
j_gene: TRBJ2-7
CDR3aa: CASSPRVSSYEQYF

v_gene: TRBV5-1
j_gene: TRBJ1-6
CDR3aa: CASSLDGQGGHSPLHF

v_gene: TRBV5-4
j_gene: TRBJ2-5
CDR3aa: CASSLAQGSETQYF

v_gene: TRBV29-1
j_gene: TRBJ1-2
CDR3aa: CSVEQWENYGYTF